This passage covers 16 T cell receptor beta chains from one sample sequenced in a study of identifying expanded T cells in peripheral blood (dated by TCRdb to the late 2010s). Library creation used the immunoSEQ multiplex PCR assay. TCRdb holds this immuneACCESS table with in-frame rearrangements only. Some clones are missing; in checked studies, unresolved V genes explain under half, and the rest has no known cause. The sample includes 70,000 to 100,000 clones, with approximately 90% observed a single time. Under 20% of the sample is in the top ten clones. The specimen was blood. The origin of the receptors is a person aged 18 to 70 in good health.

The V gene is TRBV4-3, the J gene TRBJ1-3; D possibly corresponds to TRBD1 (6 bases). The germline gives CDR1 LGHNA, CDR2 YSLEER. The CDR3 has 17 amino acids. V shed 1 base and J shed 8 bases, with 21 bases lying between them. The CDR3 DNA reads as TGCGCCAGCAGCCAAGGGCTGAACAGGGTGCAGTGGGACACCATATATTTT. This sequence encodes CASSQGLNRVQWDTIYF.

The chain joins TRBV11-3 to TRBJ2-1; TRBD2 matches at 14 bases. CDR1 and CDR2 from the germline V gene are SGHNT and YENEEA. The CDR3 is made up of 16 amino acids. V shed 2 bases and J 8 bases; nucleotides not matched to a gene: 5. Here the CDR3 reads CASSLSWTSGGHEQFF. Written as DNA, the CDR3 is TGTGCCAGCAGCTTAAGCTGGACTAGCGGGGGGCATGAGCAGTTCTTC.

The chain carries TRBV28 and TRBJ2-1, with D unclear. The CDR3 sequence is 13 residues long. Deletions cut 2 bases from V and 4 bases from J, with 6 bases between. Germline CDR1 and CDR2: MDHEN and SYDVKM. CDR3 amino acids: CASSLGKYNEQFF. The DNA of the CDR3 is TGTGCCAGCAGTTTAGGGAAGTACAATGAGCAGTTCTTC. Full variable domain (remainder filled in from reference TRBV28 and TRBJ2-1): DVKVTQSSRYLVKRTGEKVFLECVQDMDHENMFWYRQDPGLGLRLIYFSYDVKMKEKGDIPEGYSVSREKKERFSLILESASTNQTSMYLCASSLGKYNEQFFGPGTRLTVL.

This clone was seen only once. The chain recombines TRBV13 with TRBJ2-4; D remains ambiguous. The CDR3 runs 12 residues. CDR1 and CDR2 from the germline V gene are PRHDT and FYEKMQ (reference sequence). The V end lost 3 bases, the J end lost 2 bases, and 2 bases lay between the germline ends. Here the CDR3 DNA reads TGTGCCAGCAGCTTTTCCAAAAACATTCAGTACTTC. Translated: CASSFSKNIQYF.

The rearrangement joins TRBV7-6 to TRBJ2-2; D gene ambiguous. V shed 2 bases and J shed 4 bases, with 11 bases lying between them. Per the germline V gene, CDR1 is SGHVS and CDR2 is FNYEAQ. CDR3 length: 15 residues. The CDR3: CASSLQLGRTGELFF. CDR3 bases: TGTGCCAGCAGCTTACAGCTAGGCCGCACCGGGGAGCTGTTTTTT.

The chain joins TRBV27 to TRBJ2-3; D remains ambiguous. CDR1 and CDR2 from the germline V gene are MNHEY and SMNVEV (reference sequence). This CDR3 region has 13 residues. The V and J ends lost 3 bases and 2 bases respectively, with 6 bases between them. For the CDR3, the DNA is TGTGCCAGCAGTTTTATCGTCACAGATACGCAGTATTTT. It is translated as CASSFIVTDTQYF.

The genes are TRBV5-1 and TRBJ1-4, with D unresolved. This CDR3 comprises 15 residues. Germline V gives CDR1 SGHRS, CDR2 YFSETQ. The ends were cut back, 4 bases at V and 0 bases at J, with 10 bases in the middle. CDR3 sequence reads: CASSRGTATNEKLFF. As DNA, the CDR3 is TGCGCCAGCAGCCGAGGCACAGCAACTAATGAAAAACTGTTTTTT.

The chain links TRBV7-9 to TRBJ2-4; 8 bases are shared with TRBD1. This CDR3 is 14 amino acids long. Trimming removed 4 bases from V and 3 bases from J; junction bases left unmatched: 2. CDR1 SEHNR and CDR2 FQNEAQ come from the germline V gene (reference sequence). The CDR3 here is CASSSGTGKNIQYF. CDR3 bases: TGTGCCAGCAGCTCCGGGACAGGCAAAAACATTCAGTACTTC.

The chain couples TRBV5-4 to TRBJ2-1; maybe TRBD2 (6 bases). V was shortened by 5 bases and J by 5 bases, with 20 bases between the two germline ends. CDR3 size: 16 residues. Per germline, CDR1 SGHNT and CDR2 YYREEE (reference sequence). The CDR3 DNA reads TGTGCCAGCAGGGCGACCGGGACTCGAGGTGACAATGAGCAGTTCTTC. This codes for CASRATGTRGDNEQFF.

The rearrangement joins TRBV5-1 to TRBJ2-2; 8 bases are a match to TRBD1. Germline V CDR1 and CDR2: SGHRS, YFSETQ. Trimming took 2 bases from V and 7 from J; bases not matched to a gene: 4. The CDR3 spans 14 residues. CDR3 protein: CASSFTGGLGELFF. DNA for the CDR3: TGCGCCAGCAGCTTCACAGGGGGACTCGGGGAGCTGTTTTTT. The variable domain in full, with the rest retrieved from reference TRBV5-1 and TRBJ2-2, is KAGVTQTPRYLIKTRGQQVTLSCSPISGHRSVSWYQQTPGQGLQFLFEYFSETQRNKGNFPGRFSGRQFSNSRSEMNVSTLELGDSALYLCASSFTGGLGELFFGEGSRLTVL.

V usage is TRBV21-1 and J usage is TRBJ2-4. TRBV21-1 has pseudogene status. CDR3 length equals 16 residues. The CDR3 nucleotides read TGTGCCAGCAGCGCATCCTCGCTTCTAGCCAAAAACATTCAGTACTTC. The encoded protein is CASSASSLLAKNIQYF.

This rearrangement joins TRBV27 to TRBJ1-3, with a possible D match to TRBD1 (5 bases). Between the trimmed V and J ends, which lost 2 bases and 0 bases, there was a span of 8 bases. The CDR3 totals 15 residues. Germline CDR1 and CDR2: MNHEY and SMNVEV (reference sequence). The CDR3 is CASSLQGSSGNTIYF. The DNA of the CDR3 is TGTGCCAGCAGTTTACAGGGTAGCTCTGGAAACACCATATATTTT.

This chain connects TRBV6-5 to TRBJ2-5; TRBD1 or TRBD2 may be the D gene (5 bases each). V was cut by 6 bases and J by 5 bases, with 13 bases left in between. The CDR3 is 13 residues long. Looked up from germline, CDR1 is MNHEY and CDR2 is SVGAGI. The CDR3 bases are TGTGCCAGCAGGGGGACCCCGGGGGAGACCCAGTACTTC. This codes for CASRGTPGETQYF.

CDR3 bases: TGTGCCAGCAGCTTTGGTAATAGCATCGCGGAGACCCAGTACTTC. Amino acids: CASSFGNSIAETQYF. V is TRBV7-2 and J is TRBJ2-5, with no clear D. V shed 3 bases and J shed 5 bases, with 16 bases lying between them. The CDR3 is made up of 15 amino acids. The V gene's germline CDR1 is SGHTA and CDR2 FQGNSA.

This chain links TRBV27 with TRBJ2-3; 9 bases line up with TRBD1. Germline CDR1 reads MNHEY; CDR2 reads SMNVEV (reference sequence). V lost 2 bases and J lost 1; bases outside the gene matches: 10. The CDR3 totals 18 residues. The CDR3: CASSLAYRGLWGTDTQYF. The DNA for the CDR3 is TGTGCCAGCAGTTTAGCGTACAGGGGGCTATGGGGCACAGATACGCAGTATTTT.

This rearrangement joins TRBV6-6 to TRBJ2-7; D possibly corresponds to TRBD2 (6 bases). CDR3 length equals 15 residues. Germline CDR1 reads MNHNY; CDR2 reads SVGAGI (reference sequence). Trimming stripped 1 base from V and 4 bases from J, with 14 bases between. The CDR3 DNA is TGTGCCAGCAGTTACTATGGACTACCGTTGTACGAGCAGTACTTC. As protein: CASSYYGLPLYEQYF.